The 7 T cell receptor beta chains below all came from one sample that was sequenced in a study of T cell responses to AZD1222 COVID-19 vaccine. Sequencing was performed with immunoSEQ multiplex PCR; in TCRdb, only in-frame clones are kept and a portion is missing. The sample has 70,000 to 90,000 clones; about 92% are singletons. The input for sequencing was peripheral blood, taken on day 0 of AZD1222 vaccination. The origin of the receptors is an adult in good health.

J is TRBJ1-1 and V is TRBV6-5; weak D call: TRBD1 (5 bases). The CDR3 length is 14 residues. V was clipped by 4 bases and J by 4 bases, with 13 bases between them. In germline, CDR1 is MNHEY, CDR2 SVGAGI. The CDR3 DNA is TGTGCCAGCAGTTCCCCGACCGGGGGCACTGAAGCTTTCTTT. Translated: CASSSPTGGTEAFF.

CDR3 region: CASSQGTAATNEKLFF. Here the CDR3 DNA reads TGCGCCAGCAGCCAAGGGACCGCAGCAACTAATGAAAAACTGTTTTTT. The chain employs TRBV4-3 and TRBJ1-4; D is unclear. This CDR3 has 16 residues. Trimming took off 1 base at V and 0 bases at J, with 9 bases between the two ends. Germline V gives CDR1 LGHNA, CDR2 YSLEER.

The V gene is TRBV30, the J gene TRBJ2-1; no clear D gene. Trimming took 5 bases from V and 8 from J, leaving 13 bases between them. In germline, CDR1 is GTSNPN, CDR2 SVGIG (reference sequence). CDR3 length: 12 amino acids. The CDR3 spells CAWSGLIDEQFF. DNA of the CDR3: TGTGCCTGGTCTGGCCTTATAGATGAGCAGTTCTTC. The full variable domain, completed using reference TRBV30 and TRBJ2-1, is SQTIHQWPATLVQPVGSPLSLECTVEGTSNPNLYWYRQAAGRGLQLLFYSVGIGQISSEVPQNLSASRPQDRQFILSSKKLLLSDSGFYLCAWSGLIDEQFFGPGTRLTVL.

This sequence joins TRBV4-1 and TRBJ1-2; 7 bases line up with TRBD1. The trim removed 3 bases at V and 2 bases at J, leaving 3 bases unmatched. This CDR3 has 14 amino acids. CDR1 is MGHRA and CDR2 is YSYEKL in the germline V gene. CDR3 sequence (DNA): TGCGCCAGCAGCCAGACAGGGCCGAACTATGGCTACACCTTC. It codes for CASSQTGPNYGYTF.

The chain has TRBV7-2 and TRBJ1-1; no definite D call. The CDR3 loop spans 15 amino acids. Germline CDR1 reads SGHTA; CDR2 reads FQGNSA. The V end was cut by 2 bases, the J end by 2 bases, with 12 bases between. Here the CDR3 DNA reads TGTGCCAGCAGCTTACTCGGGGTCTCAAACACTGAAGCTTTCTTT. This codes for CASSLLGVSNTEAFF.

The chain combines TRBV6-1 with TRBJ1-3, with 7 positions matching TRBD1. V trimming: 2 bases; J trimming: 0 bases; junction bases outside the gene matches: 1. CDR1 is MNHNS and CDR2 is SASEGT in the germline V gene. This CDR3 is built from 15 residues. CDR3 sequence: CASSERQGSGNTIYF. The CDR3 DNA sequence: TGTGCCAGCAGTGAAAGACAGGGCTCTGGAAACACCATATATTTT.

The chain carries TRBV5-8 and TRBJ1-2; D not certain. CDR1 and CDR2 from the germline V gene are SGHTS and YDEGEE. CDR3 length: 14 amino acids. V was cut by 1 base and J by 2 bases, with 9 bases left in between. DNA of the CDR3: TGTGCCAGCAGCTTGTCTAAGGGAAACTATGGCTACACCTTC. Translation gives CASSLSKGNYGYTF.